This T cell receptor beta chain was retrieved from a study of CD8 T cells in ankylosing spondylitis. Broader study findings: Disease-linked clones bore a CD8+ phenotype, appearing relatively rarely in peripheral blood. Characteristic, it appeared, of ankylosing spondylitis blood was a TCR beta motif of fewer than 10 highly homologous variants.

TCRdb ran MiXCR on the 5' RACE reads and lists one entry per CDR3 protein. This table has some 46,000 distinct CDR3 sequences, approximately 10% appearing once. V was pared by 6 bases and J by 2 bases, with 6 bases of the junction left unmatched. The CDR3 spans 14 residues. This clonotype was seen at least ten times. Its specificity is unknown. The sequenced sample was blood, either unsorted or a sorted T cell fraction (not recorded which). The sequence was obtained from a male donor with ankylosing spondylitis or in good health (not recorded which). The genes are TRBV12-3 or TRBV12-4 and TRBJ1-2, with 7 bases aligning to TRBD1. The CDR3 sequence is CASRWDSANYGYTF. CDR3 in DNA: TGTGCCAGCAGGTGGGACAGCGCGAACTATGGCTACACCTTC.